This entry describes one T cell receptor beta chain. The target antigen is unknown. A much larger clone differs by one base, so this may be a read error. This CDR3 contains 16 residues. From germline, CDR1 is SEHNR and CDR2 FQNEAQ (reference sequence). The data are from a study of T cells in Graves' hyperthyroidism and ophthalmopathy. Overall study findings and caveats: Prediction of ophthalmopathy progression came a median around 6.1 months pre-onset. Ophthalmopathy was separated from stable hyperthyroidism by a 13 V-J model.

RNA transcripts yielded amplified TCR beta CDR3 regions. HTBI primers drove first-round RT-PCR of the TCR CDR3. TCRdb processed the multiplex PCR reads anew with MiXCR; each CDR3 protein has one entry. The sample lists 620,000 or so distinct CDR3 sequences; approximately 15% were seen once. The receptor was derived from a woman between 50 and 59 years old with Graves' ophthalmopathy. The sequencing input was blood. The chain employs TRBV7-9 and TRBJ2-1; TRBD2 matches 8 bases. The CDR3 loop is CASSSPRTSLPNEQSF. For the CDR3, the DNA is TGTGCCAGCAGCTCCCCACGGACTAGCTTACCCAATGAGCAGTCCTTC.